The present TCR beta chain was sequenced within a study of T cell responses to AZD1222 COVID-19 vaccine (dated by TCRdb to about 2021). About the study as a whole: A total of 230 or so trial participants underwent TCR sequencing, of whom 200 to 220 received two doses of AZD1222 and about 25 received two doses of the MenACWY control vaccine. Enrollment into the trials was organized by age into subgroups of 18-55, 56-69 and 70-plus years, and those subgroups contained about 150, 27 and 61 TCR-sequenced participants, respectively. Overall results and qualifications from the work: Nearly half of unique spike-specific TCRs reportedly recognized epitopes outside regions mutated in the B.1.351 and B.1.1.7 variants. The whole spike protein was spanned by vaccine-associated CD4 TCRs, and dominant responses were seen in regions 160-218 and 743-854. Participants were mostly white British and included more females than males, and it was suggested by the authors that clonal diversity may have been underestimated. Because no day 14 peak-response samples were available, the repertoires could be characterized only after the peak T cell response. After two AZD1222 doses, both the breadth and the depth of spike-specific TCRs were significantly higher than at day 0 and than in MenACWY recipients. In the small 56-69-year group, the increase in depth fell short of significance, most likely because of low power. Conclusions about previously exposed vaccinees are limited because only six or seven AZD1222 recipients were SARS-CoV-2 seropositive at baseline.

The CDR3 regions of human TCRbeta chains were analyzed by immunosequencing. The original pipeline was this. TCRs in the repertoires were compared against a reference library of SARS-CoV-2-specific TCRs that had been generated with the MIRA antigen-specificity platform. Breadth was defined as the fraction of unique TCRs that were SARS-CoV-2-associated, and depth was defined as the fraction of total T cells that were SARS-CoV-2-associated. Using the MIRA data, every spike-specific TCR was mapped to the spike region that the TCR reacted to and assigned to either a CD4 or a CD8 class. Log10-transformed breadth and depth values were compared by one-way ANOVA with Sidak's multiple comparisons tests. Entries here come from immuneACCESS through TCRdb and include only in-frame sequences with V and J called. Some clones fail to appear in such tables; in the studies checked, an unresolved V gene covers under half of the shortfall, and the cause of the remainder is unknown. From that table come the V and J calls and clone size; the DNA was used to work out D and trimming. Recorded for this sample are 100,000 to 140,000 clones; about 85% of them occurred a single time. The leading ten clones occupy less than 6% of the sample.

Based on the germline V gene, the CDR1 and CDR2 sequences are SGHTA and FQGNSA. V was cut back by 7 bases and J by 4 bases, leaving a gap of 10 bases between them. Measured from the cysteine to the phenylalanine, the CDR3 is 13 residues long. Only CDR3 DNA remains: 39 bases, in frame from the first base. What this sample's time point label stands for: about 28 days (+/-7) after the second vaccine dose. Because spike-specific TCR depth and breadth did not differ between the two schedules, AZD1222 recipients who got a second dose at roughly 4 weeks were pooled with those who got a second dose at roughly 12 weeks. Vaccinee samples came from UK trials COV001 and COV002, including a single-blind randomized controlled phase 2/3 trial of AZD1222 (ChAdOx1 nCoV-19) in healthy adults. For TCRbeta chain sequencing, PBMC samples were collected from trial participants at day 0 and at day 28 after the second dose.

In regard to this clone: The antigen this receptor binds is unknown. It has no much larger one-base neighbor in the sample; base qualities were not kept.

This receptor was taken from an adult who received the AZD1222 COVID-19 vaccine. The rearranged segments are TRBV7-2 and TRBJ1-4; the D gene cannot be named for sure. Sample: peripheral blood, taken 28 days after the second AZD1222 dose. The CDR3 protein is CASTTPGNEKLFF. The nucleotide sequence is TGTGCCAGCACCACCCCCGGTAATGAAAAACTGTTTTTT.